The sequence of this T cell receptor (beta chain) was determined in a study of shared clonotypes between healthy human individuals. Whole-study findings and limits: Generally, naive subsets (rather than memory subsets) showed larger estimated richness.

Caucasian adults living in Nashville, Tennessee, provided all samples. Splitting of CD4+ cells produced CD45RA+ naive and CD45RA-negative memory subsets. The genomic DNA of each subset was split evenly across several immunoSEQ plates. Data came from immunoSEQ multiplex PCR; TCRdb stores just in-frame clones and leaves some out. Seen here are about 1 million clones, roughly 75% observed once, and the top ten hold around 1.4%. Note on this clone: Its target is not known.

Looked up from germline, CDR1 is MDHEN and CDR2 is SYDVKM. The length of the CDR3 is 15 residues. V lost 2 bases to trimming and J lost 1 base, with 11 bases between them. The chain couples TRBV28 to TRBJ2-5, with D unresolved. This receptor was obtained from a man between 18 and 29 years old in good health. Sequencing used memory CD4+ T cells sorted from blood. The subset here: CD45RA-negative fraction. The CDR3 DNA sequence: TGTGCCAGCAGTTTAATAGTCGGGCTCCAAGAGACCCAGTACTTC. Translating it yields CASSLIVGLQETQYF.